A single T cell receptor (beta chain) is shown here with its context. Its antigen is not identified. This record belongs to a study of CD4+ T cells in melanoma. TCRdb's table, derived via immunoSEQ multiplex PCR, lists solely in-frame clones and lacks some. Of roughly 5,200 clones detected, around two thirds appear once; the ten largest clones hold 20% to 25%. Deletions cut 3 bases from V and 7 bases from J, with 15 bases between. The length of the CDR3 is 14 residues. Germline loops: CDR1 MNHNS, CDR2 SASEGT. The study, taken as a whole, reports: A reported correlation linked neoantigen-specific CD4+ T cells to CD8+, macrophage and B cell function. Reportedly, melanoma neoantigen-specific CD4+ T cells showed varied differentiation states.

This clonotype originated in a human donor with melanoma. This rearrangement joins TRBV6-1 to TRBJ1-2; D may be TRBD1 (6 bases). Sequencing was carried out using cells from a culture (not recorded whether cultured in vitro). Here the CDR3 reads CASSDSWTALGYTF. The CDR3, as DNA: TGTGCCAGCAGTGATAGTTGGACAGCCCTTGGCTACACCTTC.